The 11 T cell receptor beta chains presented below share a single source sample, sequenced in a study of T cells after yellow fever vaccination. TCRdb independently ran MiXCR on the 5' RACE reads; one entry per CDR3 protein. The sample holds 100,000 to 150,000 distinct CDR3 sequences, approximately 8.4% seen once. Material: CD8+ T cells sorted from PBMCs, obtained on the day of the yellow fever booster vaccination. Receptors originate from a man between 18 and 29 years old who received the YFV17D yellow fever vaccine.

This clonotype has ten or more counts. The V call is TRBV4-1, the J call TRBJ1-1; 8 bases are shared with TRBD1. CDR1 and CDR2 from the germline V gene are MGHRA and YSYEKL. Trimming cost V 4 bases and J 0 bases; bases outside gene matches: 7. The CDR3 is 16 amino acids. In nucleotides, the CDR3 is TGCGCCAGCAGCCGCCGGGGACAGGACATGAACACTGAAGCTTTCTTT. It codes for CASSRRGQDMNTEAFF.

This clonotype was recorded many times. The chain employs TRBV5-1 and TRBJ2-1, with D possibly being TRBD1 or TRBD2 (5 bases each). The CDR3 sequence is 18 residues long. Trimming shortened V by 1 base and J by 8 bases, and 25 bases separated the two germline ends. CDR1 and CDR2 (germline): SGHRS, YFSETQ. This CDR3 is CASSLYYAGTAVSDEQFF. CDR3 DNA: TGCGCCAGCAGCTTGTATTATGCCGGGACGGCGGTCTCCGATGAGCAGTTCTTC.

This clonotype appeared many times. The rearrangement uses TRBV7-9 and TRBJ1-2; D is uncertain. V was trimmed by 0 bases and J by 3 bases, leaving 11 bases between them. Germline V lookup: CDR1 SEHNR, CDR2 FQNEAQ (reference sequence). This CDR3 is 15 amino acids long. CDR3 region: CASSLAPGVYYGYTF. The CDR3 nucleotides are TGTGCCAGCAGCTTAGCACCAGGAGTCTACTATGGCTACACCTTC.

The CDR3 region is CASSLEGNEQFF. CDR3 DNA: TGTGCCAGCAGCTTAGAGGGAAATGAGCAGTTCTTC. The chain carries TRBV7-2 and TRBJ2-1; D gene ambiguous. The germline V and J ends were trimmed by 1 base and 7 bases, with 5 bases remaining between them. Germline V CDR1 and CDR2: SGHTA, FQGNSA. This CDR3 has 12 amino acids. The full variable domain, with the rest looked up from reference TRBV7-2 and TRBJ2-1, is GAGVSQSPSNKVTEKGKDVELRCDPISGHTALYWYRQSLGQGLEFLIYFQGNSAPDKSGLPSDRFSAERTGGSVSTLTIQRTQQEDSAVYLCASSLEGNEQFFGPGTRLTVL.

This clonotype was detected ten times or more. The chain uses TRBV6-1 and TRBJ1-2; TRBD1 might be the D (5 bases). There are 12 residues in the CDR3. Germline V lookup: CDR1 MNHNS, CDR2 SASEGT. Deletions cut 6 bases from V and 7 bases from J, with 12 bases between. The CDR3 DNA follows: TGTGCCAGCAGGGACGGGGCTGGTGGCTACACCTTC. This gives the protein CASRDGAGGYTF.

The chain uses TRBV7-9 and TRBJ2-5; 7 nucleotides match TRBD1. The CDR3 runs to 16 residues. With 8 bases clipped from V and 3 bases from J, the junction kept 15 bases outside the gene matches. The V gene's germline CDR1 is SEHNR and CDR2 FQNEAQ (reference sequence). The CDR3 region has the DNA TGTGCCAGCGAACACCCAAGACAGGGAGAAGAAGAGACCCAGTACTTC. Its protein is CASEHPRQGEEETQYF.

This clonotype was picked up a small number of times. The chain has TRBV9 and TRBJ1-1, with 7 bases matching TRBD1. V shed 4 bases, J shed 11 bases, and the junction held 8 bases outside the gene matches. Germline V gene sequence: CDR1 SGDLS, CDR2 YYNGEE. This CDR3 contains 12 residues. The CDR3 DNA follows: TGTGCCAGCAGCCGAACCACAGGGGTCGCTTTCTTT. It is translated as CASSRTTGVAFF.

This clonotype has only a few counts. This chain links TRBV6-2 or TRBV6-3 with TRBJ2-3, with a tentative D call TRBD2 (5 bases). The CDR3 runs to 13 residues. The germline V gene encodes CDR1 MNHEY and CDR2 SVGEGT. Trimming left V 4 bases short and J 2 bases short, with 7 bases between. Written as DNA, the CDR3 is TGTGCCAGCAGTTGGGAGCACACAGATACGCAGTATTTT. Its protein is CASSWEHTDTQYF.

The chain links TRBV12-3 or TRBV12-4 to TRBJ2-3; 12 nucleotides line up with TRBD2. J was trimmed by 1 base and V by 6 bases; bases with no gene match: 8. The CDR3 contains 17 residues. CDR3 protein: CASSLEASGGGTDTQYF. CDR3 in DNA: TGTGCCAGCAGCCTCGAGGCTAGCGGGGGGGGCACAGATACGCAGTATTTT.

The gene calls are TRBV10-3 and TRBJ2-2, with D unclear. There are 12 residues in the CDR3. Trimming shortened V by 8 bases and J by 6 bases, and 10 bases separated the two germline ends. CDR1 ENHRY and CDR2 SYGVKD come from the germline V gene. CDR3 protein: CAIGFGPGELFF. CDR3 DNA: TGTGCCATCGGCTTCGGTCCCGGGGAGCTGTTTTTT.

There are a few counts of this clonotype. This chain connects TRBV4-1 to TRBJ2-3, with a possible D match to TRBD2 (5 bases). V shed 0 bases and J shed 3 bases, with 10 bases lying between them. Germline V gene lookup returns CDR1 MGHRA and CDR2 YSYEKL. The CDR3 is made up of 15 amino acids. Here the CDR3 DNA reads TGCGCCAGCAGCCAAGATCCCGGCGGGACAGATACGCAGTATTTT. Its protein is CASSQDPGGTDTQYF.